This T cell receptor beta chain was documented in a study of blood T cells in healthy people across ages (dated by TCRdb to between 2014 and 2017). For context, the study as a whole: In model experiments, template switching captured roughly one uniquely barcoded TCR beta cDNA molecule for every two T cells. To track age-related changes in TCR beta repertoire diversity, the study relied on deep sequencing normalized with unique cDNA molecular identifiers. Four age groups were formed from the donors: young (average about 16 years), middle-aged (just under 40), aged (under 70) and long-lived (roughly 88). To avoid experimental bias, donors of different ages were randomly spread across the sequencing lanes. Two additional independent replicas of 1 million unique cDNA reads from the same blood draw were analyzed for two donors (one aged 18 to 30 and one aged 80 or older).

Beyond this particular receptor, the publication reports: The CMV infection status of donors was not known, potentially confounding age-related changes in expanded clonotypes. The long-lived group showed more naive CD4+ T cells, fewer expanded clones and increased TCR diversity than the aged group, suggesting age selection. As age increased, observed TCR beta diversity per million T cells dropped in a roughly linear way, and a significant reduction was already evident by age approximately 40. Because profiling used bulk unsorted PBMCs, naive and antigen-experienced compartments could not be compared conclusively. Estimates of total diversity based on one million sequenced T cells were regarded as lower bounds and as underestimates. Observed TCR beta diversity correlated strongly with the percentage of naive T cells measured by flow cytometry.

This clonotype occurred a few times. Its antigen is still unknown. No much larger clonotype is one base removed from it; base qualities were not supplied. The roughly 39 donors, aged 6 to 90 years, were systemically healthy Caucasian individuals from Russia. Each donor gave approximately 9.3 milliliters of peripheral blood, collected into EDTA-treated Vacutainer tubes. Ficoll-Paque density-gradient centrifugation was used to isolate PBMCs, with at least 6.5 million obtained per sample. Trizol reagent was used to extract total RNA from PBMCs, with at least 5.5 micrograms per sample. Naive CD45RAhigh/CD27high T cell percentages were measured by flow cytometry on a PBMC aliquot from every donor. The library was made by 5' RACE. The listed sequencing device is Illumina HiSeq 2500. The second PCR ran for roughly 6 to 11 cycles and used a J-beta primer mix along with a sample-barcoded 5' primer. A unique molecular identifier was introduced onto each TCR beta cDNA molecule by a template-switch 5' adaptor carrying 12 random nucleotides. Each sample yielded at least 2.5 million CDR3-containing paired-end reads. First-strand cDNA synthesis was performed from all RNA using the Mint cDNA synthesis kit, with priming by a TRBC-specific oligonucleotide. After uracil-DNA glycosylase treatment, a first 18-cycle PCR used universal primers M1SS and BC2_uni_R on all cDNA. The authors processed their data as follows. Each sample was normalized by randomly selecting 1 million high-quality reads, each carrying a distinct molecular identifier. Instead of being binned into consensus sequences, reads with shared molecular identifiers were discarded. CDR3 identification, clonotype clustering and error correction used MiTCR with a Q25 quality threshold and the strictest error-elimination algorithm. A nonparametric unseen species model with Euler transformation was used to estimate a lower bound on total TCR beta diversity. The raw public data were reprocessed by TCRdb itself: fastp quality trimming at Q25, MiXCR clonotype calling, in-frame beta chains only. All rows with the same CDR3 protein become a single entry with the most common DNA and genes. Clone size and V and J calls follow TCRdb, not the original study. This sample comprises roughly 650,000 distinct CDR3 sequences, approximately 29% of them detected only once. In total, the top ten clones hold 15% of the sample.

CDR1 and CDR2 were assigned from the germline V gene as SNHLY and FYNNEI. Reading from cysteine to phenylalanine, the CDR3 counts 14 amino acids. Only the CDR3 DNA stays, 42 bases, in frame from base 1. Here V drops 4 bases and J drops 4 bases, and the junction holds 5 bases not matched to any gene. Sequencing input: blood. The source is a woman older than 75 in good health. Donor details come from another sample of the same person, matched by shared clones. This sequence uses TRBV2 and TRBJ2-7; 9 of the junction bases match TRBD1. Read as DNA, the sequence is TGTGCCAGCAGTGTGGTACAGGGGGCTTACGAGCAGTACTTC. It codes for CASSVVQGAYEQYF.